A selection of T cell receptor beta chains follows, all from one sample in a study of circulating CD8 cells and anti-PD-1 response in melanoma. A single record per CDR3 protein comes from TCRdb applying MiXCR to the reads. This table has 350 to 600 distinct CDR3 sequences, about 9.9% appearing once. Specimen: CD8+ T cells from PBMCs, collected at baseline or after one month of anti-PD-1 therapy (not recorded which). These receptors all stem from a human donor with melanoma. The CDR3 runs from the conserved cysteine through the conserved F or W. A D gene is named only where the DNA matches it firmly. Size tells how often a clone was seen (once, few, many) or the class of an expanded clone, and some rows leave it out.

j_gene | v_gene | d_gene | abundance | CDR3nt | CDR3aa
TRBJ2-7 | TRBV19 | NA | medium-sized | TGTGCCAGTAGTATAGTTCTCACAGGTACCTACGAGCAGTACTTC | CASSIVLTGTYEQYF
TRBJ2-1 | TRBV20-1 | NA | NA | TGCAGTGCCCTATCGGACAGCTCCTACAACGAGCAGTTCTTC | CSALSDSSYNEQFF
TRBJ2-1 | TRBV29-1 | TRBD1 | medium-sized | TGCAGCGCCGAACAGGGGGGAGTGACGGCTGAGCAGTTCTTC | CSAEQGGVTAEQFF
TRBJ2-3 | TRBV7-9 | TRBD2 | large | TGTGCCAGCAGCGGAAGCGGGGGCCCTATTGGTTCAAGCACAGATACGCAGTATTTT | CASSGSGGPIGSSTDTQYF
TRBJ2-3 | TRBV2 | NA | medium-sized | TGTGCCAGCGCCCGAACTCATGGTCTGAGCACAGATACGCAGTATTTT | CASARTHGLSTDTQYF
TRBJ2-5 | TRBV7-2 | NA | medium-sized | TGTGCCAGCTGTAGGGCGGCGGTCCTTGCGGAGACCCAGTACTTC | CASCRAAVLAETQYF
TRBJ2-1 | TRBV12-3/TRBV12-4 | TRBD2 | large | TGTGCCAGCAGTTTTGGACTAGCGGGCGGCTACAATGAGCAGTTCTTC | CASSFGLAGGYNEQFF
TRBJ2-1 | TRBV11-2 | NA | NA | TGCGCCGGCAGCTGGGGGAGTTATGAGCAGTTCTTC | CAGSWGSYEQFF
TRBJ2-7 | TRBV28 | TRBD1 | medium-sized | TGTGCCAGCAGTTTATGGGACAGGGTGAAGTACGAGCAGTACTTT | CASSLWDRVKYEQYF
TRBJ2-2 | TRBV4-1 | TRBD2 | medium-sized | TGCGCCAGCAGCCAAAGCGGGAGTGGCACCGGGGAGCTGTTTTTT | CASSQSGSGTGELFF
TRBJ2-7 | TRBV27 | NA | large | TGTGCCAGCAGTTTATCGGAGGGGGTCTACGAGCAGTACTTC | CASSLSEGVYEQYF
TRBJ2-7 | TRBV12-3/TRBV12-4 | TRBD1 | NA | TGTGCCAGCAGTCCCGACAGGGCCTACGAGCAGTACTTC | CASSPDRAYEQYF
TRBJ2-3 | TRBV6-6 | TRBD2 | medium-sized | TGTGCCAGCAGTTACCTAGCGGGCGGTACAGATACGCAGTATTTT | CASSYLAGGTDTQYF
TRBJ2-7 | TRBV20-1 | NA | large | TGCAGTGCTAGAGGCCTGGACGAGGGACTGGGCCTCTACGAGCAGTACTTC | CSARGLDEGLGLYEQYF
TRBJ2-5 | TRBV11-2 | TRBD2 | medium-sized | TGTGCCAGCAGCTTAGACGGGACTAGCCAAGAGACCCAGTACTTC | CASSLDGTSQETQYF
TRBJ1-1 | TRBV19 | TRBD1 | medium-sized | TGTGCCAGTAGTATCCGACAGGGGGCTGACACTGAAGCTTTCTTT | CASSIRQGADTEAFF
TRBJ2-3 | TRBV6-6 | TRBD2 | few | TGTGCCAGCGGGGGGGGATACGCACTCGATACGCAGTATTTT | CASGGGYALDTQYF
TRBJ2-1 | TRBV5-5 | TRBD1 | hyperexpanded | TGTGCCAGTAGTGCCCCAGGGGGCACCAACAATGAGCAGTTCTTC | CASSAPGGTNNEQFF
TRBJ2-7 | TRBV29-1 | NA | medium-sized | TGCAGCGTTGTGCTAGGAAGCGGAAGCTCCTACGAGCAGTACTTC | CSVVLGSGSSYEQYF
TRBJ2-1 | TRBV14 | NA | medium-sized | TGTGCCAGCAGCCAAAGCCCCGGGGGCATCCAGTTCTTC | CASSQSPGGIQFF
TRBJ2-2 | TRBV19 | TRBD2 | hyperexpanded | TGTGCCAGTAGTAATCCCGGGACTAGCGCAACCGGGGAGCTGTTTTTT | CASSNPGTSATGELFF
TRBJ2-3 | TRBV28 | TRBD2 | medium-sized | TGTGCCAGCCGCCCGCGGGGGGAAACAGATACGCAGTATTTT | CASRPRGETDTQYF
TRBJ2-7 | TRBV29-1 | NA | hyperexpanded | TGCAGCGTTGTTCGGGCAAGTACCTACGAGCAGTACTTC | CSVVRASTYEQYF
TRBJ2-3 | TRBV27 | NA | large | TGTGCCAGCAGTTTATCAGAAAGGGGCGGGGCAGATACGCAGTATTTT | CASSLSERGGADTQYF
TRBJ2-2 | TRBV2 | NA | medium-sized | TGTGCCAGCATCAACACCGGGGAGCTGTTTTTT | CASINTGELFF
TRBJ2-7 | TRBV3-1 | NA | large | TGTGCCAGCAGCCCGGTCTCCGGGTCTATTTACGAGCAGTACTTC | CASSPVSGSIYEQYF
TRBJ2-1 | TRBV20-1 | NA | medium-sized | TGCAGTGCTAGAGACCGGGACTCCTACTACAATGAGCAGTTCTTC | CSARDRDSYYNEQFF
TRBJ2-7 | TRBV10-3 | TRBD1 | large | TGTGCCATCTTTGAGGGGGCCGGCTACGAGCAGTACTTC | CAIFEGAGYEQYF
TRBJ2-1 | TRBV7-3 | TRBD2 | medium-sized | TGTGCCAGCAGCTTCGGGCGGGGGAATGAGCAGTTCTTC | CASSFGRGNEQFF
TRBJ2-1 | TRBV7-6 | TRBD2 | large | TGTGCCAGCAGCTTGGGCGGCAGCGGGATGGGGAATGAGCAGTTCTTC | CASSLGGSGMGNEQFF
TRBJ2-3 | TRBV7-8 | NA | medium-sized | TGTGCCAGCAGCTTAGGGAATACGCAGTATTTT | CASSLGNTQYF
TRBJ1-1 | TRBV19 | TRBD1 | once | TGTGCCAGTCGTAAAGGAGGGGACAGGACCGAAGCTTTCTTT | CASRKGGDRTEAFF
TRBJ2-7 | TRBV7-2 | NA | medium-sized | TGTGCCAGCACCCAACCGGGGAGGGGGGCCTACGAGCAGTACTTC | CASTQPGRGAYEQYF
TRBJ1-1 | TRBV19 | NA | NA | TGTGCCAGTAGTATAGGGAGGACTGAAGCTTTCTTT | CASSIGRTEAFF
TRBJ2-5 | TRBV29-1 | TRBD1 | medium-sized | TGCAGCGTTTCCGGGGGACAGGGCGGAGAGACCCAGTACTTC | CSVSGGQGGETQYF
TRBJ2-7 | TRBV10-2 | TRBD1 | large | TGCGCCAGCCAGCCCTCCTACGGACAGGGGGTTAACGAGCAGTACTTC | CASQPSYGQGVNEQYF
TRBJ2-7 | TRBV7-8 | NA | medium-sized | TGTGCCAGCAGCTTAGGATGGGTCGTCACCTACGAGCAGTACTTC | CASSLGWVVTYEQYF
TRBJ2-2 | TRBV24-1 | NA | large | TGTGCCACCAGGACGGGCAGGGGGGACACCGGGGAGCTGTTTTTT | CATRTGRGDTGELFF
TRBJ2-1 | TRBV27 | NA | large | TGTGCCAGCAGTTTAATGGGAGCAGTGGTCTTC | CASSLMGAVVF
TRBJ2-4 | TRBV20-1 | NA | medium-sized | TGCAGTGCTAGAGATATGACAGTAATTCAGTACTTC | CSARDMTVIQYF
TRBJ2-7 | TRBV20-1 | TRBD1 | large | TGCAGTGCTAGAGATACAGGGGTTGGATACGAGCAGTACTTC | CSARDTGVGYEQYF
TRBJ2-1 | TRBV6-2/TRBV6-3 | TRBD2 | large | TGTGCCAGCAGTTACCTCCCCGGGACTACTTACAATGAGCAGTTCTTC | CASSYLPGTTYNEQFF
TRBJ2-3 | TRBV20-1 | TRBD2 | medium-sized | TGCAGTGCTAGAGAGGGGCTAGCGGGAGCGGTGTATACGCAGTATTTT | CSAREGLAGAVYTQYF
TRBJ1-1 | TRBV19 | TRBD1 | large | TGTGCCAGTCGTAAAGGAGGGGGCAGGACTGAAGCTTTCTTT | CASRKGGGRTEAFF
TRBJ2-7 | TRBV24-1 | NA | medium-sized | TGTGCCACCAGTGATCCCGACTCAGGGTTCTACGAGCAGTACTTC | CATSDPDSGFYEQYF
TRBJ2-1 | TRBV5-1 | TRBD2 | medium-sized | TGCGCCAGCAGCTTTATAGCGGGAGGGGGCTACAATGAGCAGTTCTTC | CASSFIAGGGYNEQFF
TRBJ2-7 | TRBV19 | NA | large | TGTGCCAGTAGTATCGGGTGGGACGAGCAGTACTTC | CASSIGWDEQYF
TRBJ1-5 | TRBV28 | NA | large | TGTGCCAGCAGTTTAGGGGGACGGGCGGGCAATCAGCCCCAGCATTTT | CASSLGGRAGNQPQHF
TRBJ1-5 | TRBV27 | NA | large | TGTGCCAGCAGTTTATACTTTGGTCAGCCCCAGCATTTT | CASSLYFGQPQHF
TRBJ2-1 | TRBV29-1 | NA | large | TGCAGCGTTGAGGATTCGATCCACAATGAGCAGTTCTTC | CSVEDSIHNEQFF
TRBJ2-7 | TRBV7-2 | NA | medium-sized | TGTGCCAGCAGCCCGGTGGGGGCGAGCTCCTACGAGCAGTACTTC | CASSPVGASSYEQYF
TRBJ2-1 | TRBV28 | TRBD1 | large | TGTGCCAGCAGTCTCCGGACAGGTCTAAACAATGAGCAGTTCTTC | CASSLRTGLNNEQFF
TRBJ1-1 | TRBV6-1 | NA | once | TGTGCCATCAGTGAGTCGGTCGGGGTGTCGAACACTGAAGCTTTCTTT | CAISESVGVSNTEAFF